A single sample is the source of the 28 T cell receptor beta chains below, sequenced in a study of T-cell memory formation after mild COVID-19 (dated by TCRdb to the early 2020s). Libraries came from 5' RACE. For sequencing, an Illumina NovaSeq 6000 was employed. The public reads were run again by TCRdb, first through fastp at Q25 and then through MiXCR, and only productive beta chains were kept. Rows with a matching CDR3 protein are joined into one entry that keeps the most common DNA and genes. The sample contains 250,000 or so distinct CDR3 sequences, about 20% of them found a single time. Of the sample, about 21% falls within the top ten clones. The material sequenced was PBMCs or a T cell subset sorted from them (not recorded which). These TCRs come from a man aged 18 to 30 who had mild COVID-19 (a few samples of this study predate the infection). The sample titles of this study are shuffled in the database, so cell type and time point are left out; the donor was told from shared clones.

The chain has TRBV7-9 and TRBJ2-3; perhaps D is TRBD1 or TRBD2 (5 bases each). V was cut by 5 bases and J by 2 bases, with 17 bases left in between. The length of the CDR3 is 16 residues. CDR1 is SEHNR and CDR2 is FQNEAQ in the germline V gene (reference sequence). The CDR3 sequence: CASSPGTLLSTDTQYF. CDR3 nucleotide sequence: TGTGCCAGCAGCCCAGGGACGCTACTCTCCACAGATACGCAGTATTTT.

This clonotype occurred a few times. The chain joins TRBV18 to TRBJ2-5, with 9 bases identical to TRBD1. The CDR3 totals 16 residues. V shed 4 bases and J 5 bases; nucleotides not matched to a gene: 11. Per germline, CDR1 KGHSH and CDR2 LQKENI. The CDR3, as DNA: TGTGCCAGCTCACAGGACTTGGGACAGGGACCGGAGACCCAGTACTTC. Translation: CASSQDLGQGPETQYF.

This clonotype was seen at least ten times. The CDR3 nucleotides are TGTGCCAGCTCACCACAGTTTTTCCGAGAGACCCAGTACTTC. This sequence encodes CASSPQFFRETQYF. The chain joins TRBV18 to TRBJ2-5; D not resolved. Germline V gives CDR1 KGHSH, CDR2 LQKENI. V was pared by 1 base and J by 4 bases, with 10 bases between. This CDR3 is built from 14 residues.

The CDR3: CASSVRTGGGEKLFF. Written as DNA, the CDR3 is TGTGCCAGCAGCGTAAGGACAGGGGGAGGCGAAAAACTGTTTTTT. This chain uses TRBV7-9 with TRBJ1-4; TRBD1 agrees at 10 bases. The CDR3 length is 15 residues. Germline V gene data show CDR1 as SEHNR and CDR2 as FQNEAQ (reference sequence). With V trimmed by 5 bases and J by 8 bases, 8 bases remained unmatched.

This chain joins TRBV4-1 and TRBJ2-3; weak D call: TRBD2 (7 bases). Looked up from germline, CDR1 is MGHRA and CDR2 is YSYEKL. The CDR3 spans 16 residues. V was cut by 4 bases and J by 5 bases, with 19 bases left in between. The CDR3 region is CASSPTRAGAVDTQYF. CDR3 nucleotide sequence: TGCGCCAGCAGCCCCACCCGTGCGGGGGCGGTAGATACGCAGTATTTT.

This clonotype occurred a few times. The CDR3 nucleotides are TGTGCCAGCAGCCGGGACAGGGTATCTGAGCAGTTCTTC. This codes for CASSRDRVSEQFF. The V call is TRBV12-3 or TRBV12-4, the J call TRBJ2-1; 9 nucleotides align to TRBD1. The CDR3 totals 13 residues. V trimming: 6 bases; J trimming: 9 bases; junction bases outside the gene matches: 6.

The rearrangement links TRBV29-1 to TRBJ2-5; no clear D gene. Germline CDR1 is SQVTM and CDR2 is ANQGSEA. V was cut by 1 base and J by 1 base, with 1 base left in between. The CDR3 contains 11 residues. CDR3 sequence reads: CSVEAQETQYF. The CDR3, as DNA: TGCAGCGTTGAAGCCCAAGAGACCCAGTACTTC.

The chain employs TRBV4-3 and TRBJ1-6; TRBD1 is a possible D gene (5 bases). The CDR3 runs to 17 residues. V lost 2 bases and J lost 5, with 16 bases in between. Germline V gene data show CDR1 as LGHNA and CDR2 as YSLEER. The CDR3 DNA reads as TGCGCCAGCAGCCAAAACTTTGTAGGGGCTGATAATTCACCCCTCCACTTT. Its translation is CASSQNFVGADNSPLHF.

The table lists this clonotype with many counts. The chain has TRBV5-1 and TRBJ2-3, with TRBD2 matching over 8 bases. Germline V gives CDR1 SGHRS, CDR2 YFSETQ. V trimming: 1 base; J trimming: 3 bases; junction bases outside the gene matches: 4. There are 15 residues in the CDR3. The CDR3 nucleotides are TGCGCCAGCAGCTTGTCCGGGGGGGGGACAGATACGCAGTATTTT. This codes for CASSLSGGGTDTQYF. The whole variable domain, filled in from reference TRBV5-1 and TRBJ2-3, reads KAGVTQTPRYLIKTRGQQVTLSCSPISGHRSVSWYQQTPGQGLQFLFEYFSETQRNKGNFPGRFSGRQFSNSRSEMNVSTLELGDSALYLCASSLSGGGTDTQYFGPGTRLTVL.

The table lists this clonotype with a few counts. This chain uses TRBV11-2 with TRBJ2-3; D is possibly TRBD1 (6 bases). Germline CDR1 SGHAT, CDR2 FQNNGV. The CDR3 consists of 16 residues. V was trimmed by 1 base and J by 0 bases, leaving 11 bases between them. CDR3 residues: CASSLAPGHSTDTQYF. The CDR3 bases are TGTGCCAGCAGCTTAGCTCCGGGACACAGCACAGATACGCAGTATTTT.

This clonotype came up a few times. The rearrangement joins TRBV4-3 to TRBJ2-1; weak D call: TRBD1 (5 bases). V was cut by 0 bases and J by 2 bases, with 8 bases left in between. This CDR3 is built from 15 residues. Germline CDR1 LGHNA, CDR2 YSLEER. The CDR3 reads CASSQDPRAYNEQFF. The CDR3 DNA follows: TGCGCCAGCAGCCAAGATCCCAGGGCCTACAATGAGCAGTTCTTC.

This clonotype has a handful of counts. The chain links TRBV29-1 to TRBJ1-2; D call uncertain. This CDR3 has 14 residues. Trimming took off 4 bases at V and 5 bases at J, with 17 bases between the two ends. Per germline, CDR1 SQVTM and CDR2 ANQGSEA. As DNA, the CDR3 is TGCAGCGTTGCAAGCTATCCAGGTGCTTATGGCTACACCTTC. Encoded protein: CSVASYPGAYGYTF.

A few counts support this clonotype. The genes are TRBV5-1 and TRBJ2-7, with 11 bases matching TRBD1. The ends lost 3 bases at V and 7 bases at J; junction bases unmatched: 9. The CDR3 is made up of 15 amino acids. CDR1 SGHRS and CDR2 YFSETQ come from the germline V gene. CDR3: CASSSEGQGAREQYF. CDR3 nucleotides: TGCGCCAGCAGCTCTGAAGGACAGGGGGCGAGGGAGCAGTACTTC.

This clonotype was seen a handful of times. The DNA of the CDR3 is TGTGCCAGCAGTTTGCGGGGGAAGACGTACGAGCAGTACTTC. As protein: CASSLRGKTYEQYF. This chain links TRBV27 with TRBJ2-7; 7 nucleotides line up with TRBD2. The CDR3 runs 14 residues. Germline CDR1 and CDR2: MNHEY and SMNVEV (reference sequence). J was trimmed by 4 bases and V by 3 bases; bases with no gene match: 6.

This clonotype appeared a few times. The CDR3 is CASSLSAFGPGELFF. The CDR3 DNA reads TGCGCCAGCAGCTTGTCGGCGTTCGGCCCCGGGGAGCTGTTTTTT. The chain uses TRBV5-1 and TRBJ2-2; D gene unclear. CDR3 length: 15 amino acids. Trimming removed 1 base from V and 6 bases from J, with 13 bases in between. Germline loops: CDR1 SGHRS, CDR2 YFSETQ.

The CDR3 here is CASSQSAGWDSPLHF. In nucleotides, the CDR3 is TGTGCCAGCAGCCAATCGGCAGGGTGGGATTCACCCCTCCACTTT. The chain carries TRBV16 and TRBJ1-6; tentative D call: TRBD1 (5 bases). The V gene's germline CDR1 is KGHSY and CDR2 FQNENV. Trimming pared 0 bases from V and 8 bases from J, leaving 11 bases between. The CDR3 length is 15 residues.

This clonotype turned up a few times. This chain connects TRBV9 to TRBJ1-5; TRBD1 matches 8 bases. V lost 8 bases, J lost 0 bases, and 19 bases stayed unmatched. The CDR3 has 19 residues. Per the germline V gene, CDR1 is SGDLS and CDR2 is YYNGEE. The CDR3, as DNA: TGTGCCAGACCCACCGACAGGGGACCCAATATTTTTAGCAATCAGCCCCAGCATTTT. Translated, it gives CARPTDRGPNIFSNQPQHF.

This rearrangement joins TRBV5-1 to TRBJ2-5, with D possibly being TRBD1 (6 bases). In germline, CDR1 is SGHRS, CDR2 YFSETQ. This CDR3 has 15 amino acids. V was pared by 2 bases and J by 5 bases, with 16 bases between. The CDR3 loop reads CASSLQGGSKETQYF. The CDR3 region has the DNA TGCGCCAGCAGCTTACAGGGTGGTTCCAAGGAGACCCAGTACTTC.

This clonotype was observed a handful of times. This chain connects TRBV4-3 to TRBJ2-5; possible D gene TRBD2, 7 bases. V dropped 0 bases and J dropped 7 bases, with 15 bases sitting between them. This CDR3 region has 15 residues. Germline CDR1 LGHNA, CDR2 YSLEER. This chain's CDR3 is CASSQDRAGEGTQYF. DNA for the CDR3: TGCGCCAGCAGCCAAGATCGTGCAGGGGAGGGGACCCAGTACTTC.

In DNA, the CDR3 is TGTGCCAGCAGTTACTCGAGGACAGGGTTGAATGAGCAGTTCTTC. Its translation is CASSYSRTGLNEQFF. The J gene is TRBJ2-1, the V gene TRBV6-6; 8 bases align to TRBD1. After removal of 0 bases from V and 7 bases from J, the junction contained 5 bases not matched to a gene. CDR1 and CDR2 (germline): MNHNY, SVGAGI (reference sequence). The CDR3 length is 15 residues.

The rearrangement links TRBV5-1 to TRBJ2-7; D is ambiguous. The CDR3 has 12 residues. V dropped 0 bases and J dropped 6 bases, with 7 bases sitting between them. Looked up from germline, CDR1 is SGHRS and CDR2 is YFSETQ. The DNA for the CDR3 is TGCGCCAGCAGCTTGGACGGTGGCGAGCAGTACTTC. Translating gives CASSLDGGEQYF.

This clonotype was picked up a small number of times. The rearrangement joins TRBV5-1 to TRBJ1-1, with 8 bases aligning to TRBD1. V lost 5 bases and J lost 1; bases outside the gene matches: 1. Germline V gives CDR1 SGHRS, CDR2 YFSETQ. This CDR3 has 13 amino acids. The CDR3 region is CASRGQENTEAFF. CDR3 sequence (DNA): TGCGCCAGCAGGGGACAGGAGAACACTGAAGCTTTCTTT.

V usage is TRBV4-3 and J usage is TRBJ2-1; D is ambiguous. Germline V lookup: CDR1 LGHNA, CDR2 YSLEER. The CDR3 extends over 15 amino acids. V dropped 1 base and J dropped 2 bases, with 9 bases sitting between them. In DNA form, the CDR3 reads TGCGCCAGCAGCCAAGTATCCCGGGCCTACAATGAGCAGTTCTTC. Protein sequence: CASSQVSRAYNEQFF.

The rearrangement joins TRBV5-1 to TRBJ2-5; maybe TRBD1 (5 bases). Germline V gene data show CDR1 as SGHRS and CDR2 as YFSETQ. V lost 0 bases, J lost 5 bases, and 8 bases lay in between. The CDR3 is 13 amino acids. As DNA, the CDR3 is TGCGCCAGCAGCTTGGAGTGGGGCGAGACCCAGTACTTC. This codes for CASSLEWGETQYF.

This chain uses TRBV27 with TRBJ2-3, with 8 bases that match TRBD2. Germline CDR1 MNHEY, CDR2 SMNVEV (reference sequence). V shed 8 bases and J 0 bases; nucleotides not matched to a gene: 7. This CDR3 spans 15 amino acids. The CDR3, as DNA: TGTGCCAGCGGTGCGGGGGGTACTAGCACAGATACGCAGTATTTT. This sequence encodes CASGAGGTSTDTQYF.

The chain uses TRBV7-6 and TRBJ1-1, with D tentatively TRBD1 (6 bases). V lost 5 bases to trimming and J lost 4 bases, with 11 bases between them. CDR1 is SGHVS and CDR2 is FNYEAQ in the germline V gene. The CDR3 runs 13 residues. CDR3 nucleotides: TGTGCCAGCAGCCAGGGGATCGGCACTGAAGCTTTCTTT. Translated: CASSQGIGTEAFF.

This clonotype was counted a few times. The chain couples TRBV2 to TRBJ2-7, with D perhaps matching TRBD1 (6 bases). The CDR3 is 15 amino acids. Per the germline V gene, CDR1 is SNHLY and CDR2 is FYNNEI. The V gene lost 7 bases and the J gene lost 3 bases, with 19 bases spanning the gap. The CDR3 nucleotides read TGTGCCAGCACCCAAATCGGACAGAGCTTCTACGAGCAGTACTTC. Translated, it gives CASTQIGQSFYEQYF.

This clonotype was found a few times. J is TRBJ2-4 and V is TRBV6-6, with 11 bases identical to TRBD1. The CDR3 consists of 13 residues. CDR1 and CDR2 from the germline V gene are MNHNY and SVGAGI (reference sequence). The V segment lost 8 bases and the J segment 7 bases; nucleotides outside the gene matches: 4. CDR3 bases: TGTGCCAGCGGACAGGGGGCCTCGAACATTCAGTACTTC. This gives the protein CASGQGASNIQYF.